This entry features one TCR beta chain sequence. The clone's antigen remains unknown. No quality values exist for individual bases; no much larger clone is one base distant. The sample contains more than one DNA sequence encoding this CDR3. Healthy HIV-negative adults with no recently reported acute infections or vaccinations were included as donors. Every donor was a Caucasian adult living in Nashville, Tennessee, USA. CD4+ T cells were enriched by magnetic negative selection; naive cells were then positively selected on CD45RA, and the negative fraction formed the memory subset. After blood collection by leukapheresis, PBMCs were isolated using Ficoll-Histopaque density gradient centrifugation and then cryopreserved in the vapor phase of liquid nitrogen. Analytical flow cytometry was used to check the purity and quantity of every magnetically sorted T cell population. Genomic DNA was isolated from every sorted fraction and measured by UV absorbance on a Nanodrop 2000c.

The germline V end is reduced by 3 bases and the J end by 2 bases; junction bases left unmatched: 1. Taken from cysteine to phenylalanine, the CDR3 has 16 residues. The CDR3 DNA has 48 bases and is translated from base 1. In the germline V gene, CDR1 corresponds to SGHTA and CDR2 to FQGNSA. TCR CDR3 regions were amplified from genomic DNA by multiplex PCR using the deep immunoSEQ assay. Genomic DNA extracted from each cell subset was distributed evenly over all wells of several immunoSEQ 96-well plates, and each plate served as one replicate. For sorted subsets, roughly 200 ng genomic DNA, equal to 30,000 to 35,000 T cell genomes, was loaded into each replicate PCR. The purified libraries were quantified using a Qubit 3.0 fluorometer, sized with a Bioanalyzer 2100, and then quantified again using the KAPA Library Quantification kit. A separate single-read 150-cycle Illumina NextSeq 550 flow cell was used to sequence each immunoSEQ 96-well plate. The study's processing was this. Because the immunoSEQ output held only junctional sequences and lacked quality scores, the filtering could not match the filtering applied to full-length reads. Sequences were annotated with PyIR, a Python wrapper for IgBLAST v1.9, using IMGT germline references to assign V/J genes and CDR3. Reads with weak V/J assignments (E-value above 1e-6), missing CDR3, stop codons, out-of-frame junctions, or ambiguous translated residues were removed. V3J clonotypes were defined by identical inferred V gene, J gene, and CDR3 amino acid sequence. Percentage overlap between repertoires was computed as shared unique clonotypes divided by the size of the smaller repertoire. Repertoire richness was assessed with RTK rarefaction, the Chao1 estimator, and Recon v2.1 estimates of unobserved clonotypes. OLGA was used to compute generation probabilities for all TCRbeta clonotypes that the gDNA method yielded from a handful of donors. The table was pulled from immuneACCESS by TCRdb, which kept in-frame rearrangements only. Such tables lose some clones; where checked, under half of the loss comes from unresolved V genes, and the rest has no known cause. Clone size and the V and J calls come from that table; the DNA yielded D and trimming. In all, the sample holds about 2.4 million clones, and more than 80% of those were seen once. Roughly 0.14% of the sample belongs to the ten largest clones.

The sample belongs to a study of shared clonotypes between healthy human individuals (TCRdb year 2020). As for the study more broadly: The cohort comprised a couple of women and a few men aged 18 to 49 years. Between about 0.8 and 9 billion PBMCs per donor were obtained by leukapheresis. Blood TCR repertoires of roughly five healthy adults were deeply sequenced to estimate repertoire size and the extent of clonotype sharing between individuals. Libraries were prepared and TCR repertoires were sequenced by different laboratories using diverse techniques, in order to increase sequencing depth and limit assay-specific biases. For each donor, CD4 naive and CD4 memory were each given three plates, CD8 naive was given two plates, and CD8 memory was given one plate.

Study-wide findings and limitations: Pairwise subsampling indicated that sequencing depth was expected to affect the degree of clonotype sharing among donors. Estimated clonotype richness was generally larger for naive than for memory subsets. Incomplete sequencing was indicated by rarefaction of sorted-subset datasets, despite the large sequencing depth. Sharing across a few donors was observed for 4.5% to 6.5% of naive CD4, around 3.5% of naive CD8, roughly 2.3% of memory CD4, and over 0.3% of memory CD8 clonotypes. The genetic and exposure-history diversity represented was limited by the small number of donors. Only blood was sampled, and tissue TCR repertoires likely differ from those in blood. Compared with non-shared clonotypes, the clonotypes found in all four sorted-subset donors had higher generation probabilities.

The receptor chain draws on TRBV7-2 and TRBJ2-5, with TRBD2 identical over 15 junction bases. Input material: naive CD4+ T cells sorted from blood. The cell subset or site label corresponds to: CD45RA+ positively selected. The TCR was taken from a man aged 18 to 29 in good health. The CDR3 amino acid sequence is: CASSLGLAGGQETQYF. The nucleotides read TGTGCCAGCAGCTTGGGACTAGCGGGAGGTCAAGAGACCCAGTACTTC.